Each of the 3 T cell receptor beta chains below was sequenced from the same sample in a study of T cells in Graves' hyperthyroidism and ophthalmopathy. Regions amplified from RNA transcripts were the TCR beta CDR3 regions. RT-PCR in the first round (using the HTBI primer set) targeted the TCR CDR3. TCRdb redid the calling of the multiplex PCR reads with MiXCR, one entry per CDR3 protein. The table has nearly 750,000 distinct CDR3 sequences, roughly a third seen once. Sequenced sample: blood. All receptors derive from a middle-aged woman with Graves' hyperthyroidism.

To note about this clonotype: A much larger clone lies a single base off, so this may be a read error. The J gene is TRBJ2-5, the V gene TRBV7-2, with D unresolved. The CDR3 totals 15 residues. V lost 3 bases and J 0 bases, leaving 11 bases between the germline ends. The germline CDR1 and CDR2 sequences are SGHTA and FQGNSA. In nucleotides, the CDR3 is TGTGCCAGCAGCTTCCTTTCCTGGGACCAAGAGACCCAGTACTTC. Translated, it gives CASSFLSWDQETQYF. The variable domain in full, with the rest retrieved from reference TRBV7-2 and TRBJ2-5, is GAGVSQSPSNKVTEKGKDVELRCDPISGHTALYWYRQSLGQGLEFLIYFQGNSAPDKSGLPSDRFSAERTGGSVSTLTIQRTQQEDSAVYLCASSFLSWDQETQYFGPGTRLLVL.

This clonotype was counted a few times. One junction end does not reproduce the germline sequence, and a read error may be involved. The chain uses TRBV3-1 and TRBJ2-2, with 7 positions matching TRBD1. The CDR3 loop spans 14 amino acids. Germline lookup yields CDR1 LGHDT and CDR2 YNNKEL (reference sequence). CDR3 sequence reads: CASSPGQDTGELFF. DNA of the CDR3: TGCGCCAGCAGCCCAGGACAGGACACCGGGGAGCTGTTTTTT.

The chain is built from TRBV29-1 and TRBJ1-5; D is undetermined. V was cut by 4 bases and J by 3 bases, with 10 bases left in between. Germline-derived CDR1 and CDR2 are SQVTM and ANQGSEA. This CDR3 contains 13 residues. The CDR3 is CSVVPGDNQPQHF. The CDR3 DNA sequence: TGCAGCGTTGTGCCCGGGGACAATCAGCCCCAGCATTTT.